These 28 T cell receptor beta chains were sequenced from one sample in a study of Graves' ophthalmopathy and Graves' hyperthyroidism (dated by TCRdb to between 2018 and 2020). Sequencing was carried out with an Illumina HiSeq 2000. For repertoire sequencing, the TCR beta CDR3 regions were amplified from RNA transcripts. HTBI primers and the Qiagen OneStep RT-PCR kit were used in a first-round RT-PCR, which was followed by a second-round multiplex PCR, size selection and purification. TCRdb reanalyzed the raw reads on its own, using fastp at Q25 for trimming and MiXCR for clone calling, and kept in-frame beta chains. Each record represents a unique CDR3 protein, reported with the most common genes and DNA among its rows. Counted in this sample were 200,000 to 250,000 distinct CDR3 sequences; approximately 21% of them appeared once. The ten largest clonotypes hold approximately 40% of the sample. Sequences were obtained from peripheral blood. These receptors were collected from a woman aged 50 to 60 with Graves' ophthalmopathy. Donor details come from another sample of the same person, matched by shared clones.

J is TRBJ2-7 and V is TRBV30; 8 bases fit TRBD2. This CDR3 spans 16 amino acids. J gave up 4 bases and V 4 bases, and 15 bases lay outside the gene matches. Per germline, CDR1 GTSNPN and CDR2 SVGIG (reference sequence). Here the CDR3 DNA reads TGTGCCTGGACCCGTCGTCGGCGGGAGGCGGTATACGAGCAGTACTTC. Encoded protein: CAWTRRRREAVYEQYF.

The chain links TRBV29-1 to TRBJ1-1; TRBD1 matches 9 bases. The germline V gene has CDR1 SQVTM and CDR2 ANQGSEA. The junction had 24 bases not matched to a gene; V was cut back by 2 bases and J by 8 bases. The CDR3 sequence is 19 residues long. The DNA for the CDR3 is TGCAGCGTTGAACCCCCCCGGGACAGGGCCGGGGGGGGGAGTTGGGAAGCTTTCTTT. It yields the protein CSVEPPRDRAGGGSWEAFF. The complete variable domain, with remaining parts taken from reference TRBV29-1 and TRBJ1-1, reads SAVISQKPSRDICQRGTSLTIQCQVDSQVTMMFWYRQQPGQSLTLIATANQGSEATYESGFVIDKFPISRPNLTFSTLTVSNMSPEDSSIYLCSVEPPRDRAGGGSWEAFFGQGTRLTVV.

This clonotype was recorded at least ten times. The chain combines TRBV12-3 or TRBV12-4 with TRBJ2-7, with D perhaps TRBD2 (5 bases). The CDR3 spans 13 residues. Trimming removed 6 bases at V and 2 bases at J, with 11 bases between. The CDR3 here is CASSPDGTYEQYF. CDR3 bases: TGTGCCAGCAGCCCGGACGGGACCTACGAGCAGTACTTC.

This clonotype was detected many times. The V and J genes are TRBV30 and TRBJ2-7; D perhaps matches TRBD1 (6 bases). This CDR3 is 13 amino acids long. Between the trimmed V and J ends, which lost 2 bases and 4 bases, there was a span of 12 bases. CDR1 and CDR2 (germline): GTSNPN, SVGIG (reference sequence). The CDR3 spells CAWSMGRGYEQYF. The CDR3 nucleotides are TGTGCCTGGAGTATGGGCAGGGGATACGAGCAGTACTTC.

This clonotype occurred many times. Written as DNA, the CDR3 is TGTGCCAGCAGCCCGACAGGGGACTATGGCTACACCTTC. As protein: CASSPTGDYGYTF. This chain connects TRBV28 to TRBJ1-2; the match to TRBD1 covers 8 bases. CDR1 MDHEN and CDR2 SYDVKM come from the germline V gene. V dropped 6 bases and J dropped 3; count of bases not matched to a gene: 3. This CDR3 is 13 amino acids long.

V usage is TRBV6-2 or TRBV6-3 and J usage is TRBJ2-7; possible D gene TRBD1, 5 bases. Looked up from germline, CDR1 is MNHEY and CDR2 is SVGEGT. Trimming cost V 3 bases and J 1 base, with 25 bases left between them. This CDR3 is built from 19 residues. CDR3 amino acids: CASSYRVVIAGKWSYEQYF. CDR3 in DNA: TGTGCCAGCAGTTATCGCGTGGTGATTGCAGGGAAATGGTCCTACGAGCAGTACTTC.

V and J are TRBV7-9 and TRBJ1-2; D uncertain. The CDR3 has 13 amino acids. CDR1 SEHNR and CDR2 FQNEAQ come from the germline V gene (reference sequence). V dropped 10 bases and J dropped 6 bases, with 18 bases sitting between them. CDR3 bases: TGTGCCACCACCCTCGGGGTTCAGAATGGCTACACCTTC. This encodes CATTLGVQNGYTF.

This clonotype was seen many times. The chain recombines TRBV6-1 with TRBJ1-1, with D possibly being TRBD1 (5 bases). The CDR3 is made up of 12 amino acids. Between the trimmed V and J ends, which lost 2 bases and 9 bases, there was a span of 10 bases. Germline CDR1 reads MNHNS; CDR2 reads SASEGT. The CDR3 DNA sequence: TGTGCCAGCAGTGAATTGTCAGGGAAAGCTTTCTTT. It codes for CASSELSGKAFF.

The CDR3 reads CASSQGPGSGAEAFF. CDR3 nucleotide sequence: TGCGCCAGCAGCCAAGGTCCGGGTTCCGGGGCTGAAGCTTTCTTT. The chain joins TRBV4-1 to TRBJ1-1; D is undetermined. V was shortened by 1 base and J by 6 bases, with 15 bases between the two germline ends. This CDR3 has 15 amino acids. Germline V CDR1 and CDR2: MGHRA, YSYEKL.

This clonotype was found many times. V is TRBV30 and J is TRBJ1-1; D is possibly TRBD1 (5 bases). Germline CDR1 reads GTSNPN; CDR2 reads SVGIG (reference sequence). The CDR3 extends over 13 amino acids. The germline V and J ends were trimmed by 1 base and 4 bases, with 10 bases remaining between them. CDR3 sequence (DNA): TGTGCCTGGAGTGGGGACCAGGGCACTGAAGCTTTCTTT. Encoded protein: CAWSGDQGTEAFF.

The CDR3 here is CASSWSERLAYEQYF. The CDR3 DNA follows: TGTGCCAGCAGTTGGTCGGAGCGTCTAGCCTACGAGCAGTACTTC. The chain is built from TRBV6-5 and TRBJ2-7; D is uncertain. V was clipped by 4 bases and J by 2 bases, with 15 bases between them. This CDR3 is 15 amino acids long. CDR1 is MNHEY, CDR2 SVGAGI, per germline.

V usage is TRBV6-5 and J usage is TRBJ1-1; D may be TRBD1 (5 bases). This CDR3 contains 12 residues. Germline CDR1 and CDR2: MNHEY and SVGAGI. V was clipped by 6 bases and J by 8 bases, with 13 bases between them. Written as DNA, the CDR3 is TGTGCCAGCAGATCTGGGACGGCCGAAGCTTTCTTT. Its protein product is CASRSGTAEAFF.

To note about this clonotype: An end of the junction differs from the germline gene, which may be a read error. This CDR3 reads CASSSRTDEQYF. Here the CDR3 DNA reads TGTGCCAGCAGTTCACGGACGGACGAGCAGTACTTT. The gene calls are TRBV6-2 or TRBV6-3 and TRBJ2-7; D uncertain. The CDR3 length is 12 residues. Germline CDR1 MNHEY, CDR2 SVGEGT.

Ten or more counts support this clonotype. The V call is TRBV29-1, the J call TRBJ1-2; a weak D match, TRBD1 (5 bases). V lost 5 bases to trimming and J lost 11 bases, with 18 bases between them. CDR1 is SQVTM, CDR2 ANQGSEA, per germline. The CDR3 spans 12 residues. The CDR3 DNA sequence: TGCAGCGTTTACACCGGGACTATGAGGTACACCTTC. Its protein product is CSVYTGTMRYTF.

This clonotype was observed many times. The chain combines TRBV5-5 with TRBJ1-1; D possibly corresponds to TRBD1 (5 bases). The CDR3 sequence is 16 residues long. Trimming left V 5 bases short and J 2 bases short, with 19 bases between. The germline gives CDR1 SGHKS, CDR2 YYEKEE (reference sequence). The CDR3 protein is CASRETGDYTNTEAFF. The CDR3 nucleotides are TGTGCCAGCAGGGAAACAGGTGATTATACAAACACTGAAGCTTTCTTT.

The table lists this clonotype with many counts. The chain couples TRBV9 to TRBJ2-7, with 8 nucleotides matching TRBD2. The junction had 8 bases not matched to a gene; V was cut back by 3 bases and J by 0 bases. The germline gives CDR1 SGDLS, CDR2 YYNGEE. The CDR3 is 16 residues long. The DNA for the CDR3 is TGTGCCAGCAGCGCGTCGTCGGGGGGGAGCTCCTACGAGCAGTACTTC. Residues: CASSASSGGSSYEQYF.

This clonotype showed up many times. The chain has TRBV2 and TRBJ1-1; the D gene is possibly TRBD1 (6 bases). The CDR3 covers 14 residues. The V gene's germline CDR1 is SNHLY and CDR2 FYNNEI. Trimming took off 3 bases at V and 1 base at J, with 9 bases between the two ends. The CDR3 DNA is TGTGCCAGCAGTGATCAGGGGTGGAACACTGAAGCTTTCTTT. The encoded protein is CASSDQGWNTEAFF.

Worth noting for this clonotype: At one end, the junction sequence differs from germline, possibly due to a read error. V and J are TRBV28 and TRBJ2-5; 7 positions agree with TRBD2. Germline lookup yields CDR1 MDHEN and CDR2 SYDVKM. The CDR3 length is 13 residues. This chain's CDR3 is CASRASGKEAQYF. CDR3 nucleotides: TGTGCCAGCAGAGCGAGCGGGAAAGAGGCCCAGTACTTC.

This clonotype was picked up many times. The chain uses TRBV14 and TRBJ1-2; maybe TRBD1 (5 bases). V lost 7 bases, J lost 8 bases, and 23 bases lay in between. Germline CDR1 reads SGHDN; CDR2 reads FVKESK. The CDR3 loop spans 15 amino acids. The CDR3 sequence is CASNPSTDKVGGYTF. CDR3 sequence (DNA): TGTGCCAGCAACCCCTCGACAGACAAAGTAGGGGGCTACACCTTC.

This clonotype was counted at least ten times. The V gene is TRBV6-5, the J gene TRBJ2-6; unclear D gene. Trimming took off 6 bases at V and 9 bases at J, with 15 bases between the two ends. The CDR3 spans 14 residues. Germline V gene sequence: CDR1 MNHEY, CDR2 SVGAGI. The CDR3 reads CASSYSKNGNVLTF. DNA for the CDR3: TGTGCCAGCAGCTACAGCAAGAATGGCAACGTCCTGACTTTC.

This clonotype was picked up many times. The rearrangement joins TRBV11-1 to TRBJ2-3, with D unclear. The CDR3 runs 15 residues. Trimming removed 5 bases from V and 0 bases from J, with 12 bases in between. CDR1 and CDR2 (germline): SGHAT, FQDESV (reference sequence). The CDR3 sequence: CASSPGSGSTDTQYF. The CDR3 DNA follows: TGTGCCAGCAGCCCCGGTTCGGGTAGCACAGATACGCAGTATTTT.

Comment on this clonotype: This may come from a read error, since a much larger clone is one base off. This chain links TRBV10-3 with TRBJ2-6; TRBD1 aligns across 7 bases. Germline assignment: CDR1 ENHRY and CDR2 SYGVKD. The CDR3 runs 17 residues. CDR3 loop: CAIPRTGGGPGADVLTF. CDR3 nucleotide sequence: TGTGCCATCCCAAGGACAGGTGGGGGTCCTGGGGCCGACGTCCTGACTTTC.

The chain recombines TRBV19 with TRBJ2-7; tentative D call: TRBD2 (6 bases). CDR3 size: 16 residues. V was trimmed by 1 base and J by 3 bases, leaving 16 bases between them. Germline V gives CDR1 LNHDA, CDR2 SQIVND (reference sequence). The CDR3 here is CASSIVRTKVGYEQYF. The CDR3, as DNA: TGTGCCAGTAGTATAGTCCGGACTAAGGTGGGCTACGAGCAGTACTTC.

This clonotype was recorded at least ten times. This rearrangement joins TRBV29-1 to TRBJ2-7; D assignment may be TRBD1 or TRBD2 (5 bases each). The CDR3 is 10 amino acids. Germline V gives CDR1 SQVTM, CDR2 ANQGSEA. V was clipped by 4 bases and J by 4 bases, with 5 bases between them. The CDR3 spells CSVGGYEQYF. The CDR3 DNA reads as TGCAGCGTTGGGGGGTACGAGCAGTACTTC.

This clonotype was detected ten times or more. V usage is TRBV7-8 and J usage is TRBJ2-7, with 9 bases identical to TRBD2. The CDR3 runs 16 residues. Germline V gives CDR1 SGHVS, CDR2 FQNEAQ. The trim removed 5 bases at V and 0 bases at J, leaving 8 bases unmatched. CDR3: CASSPQASGVSYEQYF. DNA of the CDR3: TGTGCCAGCAGCCCACAGGCTAGCGGGGTCTCCTACGAGCAGTACTTC.

This clonotype was detected many times. The genes are TRBV6-2 or TRBV6-3 and TRBJ1-1; TRBD1 might be the D (6 bases). Germline V gives CDR1 MNHEY, CDR2 SVGEGT. This CDR3 region has 9 residues. Trimming removed 11 bases from V and 7 bases from J, with 8 bases in between. Here the CDR3 reads CAGQLEAFF. In DNA, the CDR3 is TGTGCCGGACAGCTTGAAGCTTTCTTT.

This clonotype appeared many times. The V call is TRBV5-5, the J call TRBJ2-5; D is possibly TRBD1 (5 bases). Trimming removed 7 bases from V and 3 bases from J, with 13 bases in between. Germline-derived CDR1 and CDR2 are SGHKS and YYEKEE (reference sequence). This CDR3 has 13 amino acids. The CDR3 bases are TGTGCCAGCTGTTGGACACCAAAAGAGACCCAGTACTTC. It is translated as CASCWTPKETQYF.

This clonotype was seen many times. J is TRBJ1-3 and V is TRBV6-1; TRBD1 agrees at 7 bases. Germline assignment: CDR1 MNHNS and CDR2 SASEGT. The CDR3 has 19 amino acids. J gave up 3 bases and V 3 bases, and 17 bases lay outside the gene matches. CDR3 sequence: CASSDFRWGQPVFGNTIYF. CDR3 DNA sequence: TGTGCCAGCAGTGATTTTCGTTGGGGACAGCCCGTTTTTGGAAACACCATATATTTT.